This TCR beta chain comes out of a study of beta chain features in type 1 diabetes. The wider study: The examined sorted cells totaled fewer than 140 million across samples. Study-wide findings and caveats: Whether HLA type affects TCRB rearrangement stayed undetermined in the present work.

Sequenced material consisted of expressed TCRB transcripts (all of the isolated RNA was reverse transcribed). Measured with immunoSEQ multiplex PCR; TCRdb has only the in-frame clones, and not every one. The table lists a few hundred thousand clones, about 16% of them singletons. Only a few counts were recorded for this clone. Its antigen is as yet unknown. Sorted cells reached over 95% purity in every population. The CDR3 runs 14 residues. The V and J ends lost 5 bases and 0 bases respectively, with 8 bases between them. The germline V gene encodes CDR1 KGHSH and CDR2 LQKENI. The receptor was isolated from a woman in her late teens or twenties in good health. Sequenced input: naive CD4+ T cells from blood. The chain couples TRBV18 to TRBJ1-5; possible D gene TRBD1, 5 bases. The CDR3 loop is CASSYDSSNQPQHF. CDR3 nucleotide sequence: TGTGCCAGCTCATACGACAGTAGCAATCAGCCCCAGCATTTT.